Following are 13 T cell receptor beta chains from one sample sequenced in a study of blood T cell repertoires in COVID-19. Sequencing was performed with immunoSEQ multiplex PCR; in TCRdb, only in-frame clones are kept and a portion is missing. The sample lists 160,000 or so clones; roughly 82% were seen once. Sequencing was done on a sample of peripheral blood. The source is a woman between 65 and 79 years old with acute or convalescent COVID-19.

This sequence joins TRBV5-1 and TRBJ1-2, with no clear D. Germline values: CDR1 SGHRS, CDR2 YFSETQ. With 0 bases removed from V and 3 bases from J, the gap between germline ends came to 9 bases. CDR3 length equals 14 residues. DNA of the CDR3: TGCGCCAGCAGCTTGGGGCATGCGGACTATGGCTACACCTTC. Residues: CASSLGHADYGYTF.

The chain carries TRBV5-1 and TRBJ1-3; 7 bases line up with TRBD1. Trimming removed 7 bases from V and 4 bases from J; junction bases left unmatched: 8. The CDR3 is 14 amino acids. Per the germline V gene, CDR1 is SGHRS and CDR2 is YFSETQ. The CDR3 DNA is TGCGCCAGCGGTGGAGGGACAGCAGGAAACACCATATATTTT. This encodes CASGGGTAGNTIYF. The variable domain in full, completed from reference TRBV5-1 and TRBJ1-3, reads KAGVTQTPRYLIKTRGQQVTLSCSPISGHRSVSWYQQTPGQGLQFLFEYFSETQRNKGNFPGRFSGRQFSNSRSEMNVSTLELGDSALYLCASGGGTAGNTIYFGEGSWLTVV.

The V gene is TRBV3-1 (or the pseudogene TRBV3-2), the J gene TRBJ2-7; D unresolved. Trimming took 1 base from V and 9 from J, leaving 13 bases between them. Per the germline V gene, CDR1 is LGHDT and CDR2 is YNNKEL (reference sequence). The CDR3 is made up of 13 amino acids. The CDR3 coding sequence is TGTGCCAGCAGCCAAGGCCTTCCTAGTTGGCAGTACTTC. Protein: CASSQGLPSWQYF.

V and J are TRBV28 and TRBJ1-2, with 8 bases that match TRBD1. V dropped 5 bases and J dropped 5; count of bases not matched to a gene: 13. This CDR3 is 16 amino acids long. The germline V gene encodes CDR1 MDHEN and CDR2 SYDVKM. This CDR3 is CASSPPQGAGPYGYTF. The CDR3 coding sequence is TGTGCCAGCAGTCCCCCCCAGGGGGCGGGTCCGTATGGCTACACCTTC.

Here the CDR3 DNA reads TGTGCCAGCAGCCAGGGGCTTTCCACCTACGAGCAGTACTTC. Protein: CASSQGLSTYEQYF. This chain uses TRBV5-4 with TRBJ2-7; D is possibly TRBD1 (6 bases). In germline, CDR1 is SGHNT, CDR2 YYREEE (reference sequence). The V end lost 4 bases, the J end lost 2 bases, and 13 bases lay between the germline ends. The CDR3 sequence is 14 residues long.

The chain combines TRBV7-9 with TRBJ1-1; 7 bases agree with TRBD1. J gave up 0 bases and V 1 base, and 5 bases lay outside the gene matches. Germline CDR1 reads SEHNR; CDR2 reads FQNEAQ (reference sequence). The CDR3 runs 16 residues. In DNA, the CDR3 is TGTGCCAGCAGCTTAGGGAGGGGGCGGATGAACACTGAAGCTTTCTTT. Protein product: CASSLGRGRMNTEAFF.

The V gene is TRBV11-3, the J gene TRBJ2-2; D possibly corresponds to TRBD1 (5 bases). CDR1 is SGHNT and CDR2 is YENEEA in the germline V gene. V lost 3 bases, J lost 2 bases, and 7 bases lay in between. The CDR3 contains 14 residues. Here the CDR3 reads CASSLGLNTGELFF. The CDR3 coding sequence is TGTGCCAGCAGCTTGGGGCTAAACACCGGGGAGCTGTTTTTT.

The gene calls are TRBV19 and TRBJ1-6, with a tentative D call TRBD1 (6 bases). Germline values: CDR1 LNHDA, CDR2 SQIVND (reference sequence). The CDR3 totals 15 residues. V lost 2 bases and J 7 bases, leaving 12 bases between the germline ends. In nucleotides, the CDR3 is TGTGCCAGTAGTATAATGGACAGTCCCAATTCACCCCTCCACTTT. Amino acids: CASSIMDSPNSPLHF.

V usage is TRBV7-9 and J usage is TRBJ2-1; 10 bases map to TRBD1. V lost 2 bases to trimming and J lost 8 bases; unmatched junction nucleotides: 3. Germline CDR1 and CDR2: SEHNR and FQNEAQ (reference sequence). The length of the CDR3 is 14 residues. The CDR3 nucleotides read TGTGCCAGCAGCTTAAGACAGGGGGCATATGAGCAGTTCTTC. This sequence encodes CASSLRQGAYEQFF.

This sequence joins TRBV2 and TRBJ1-3; possibly TRBD1 for D (6 bases). Per the germline V gene, CDR1 is SNHLY and CDR2 is FYNNEI. This CDR3 is built from 15 residues. V was pared by 6 bases and J by 0 bases, with 12 bases between. This chain's CDR3 is CASREQGSSGNTIYF. The CDR3 coding sequence is TGTGCCAGCAGGGAACAGGGTAGCTCTGGAAACACCATATATTTT.

V gene TRBV5-5 combines with J gene TRBJ1-5; TRBD1 matches at 8 bases. The CDR3 sequence is 15 residues long. The junction had 5 bases not matched to a gene; V was cut back by 4 bases and J by 2 bases. Looked up from germline, CDR1 is SGHKS and CDR2 is YYEKEE (reference sequence). The CDR3 DNA reads TGTGCCAGCAGCCCCGGACAGGGAGGCAATCAGCCCCAGCATTTT. Its translation is CASSPGQGGNQPQHF.

The chain has TRBV19 and TRBJ1-1; 8 bases line up with TRBD1. V shed 5 bases and J 2 bases; nucleotides not matched to a gene: 4. The CDR3 sequence is 14 residues long. Germline V gene lookup returns CDR1 LNHDA and CDR2 SQIVND (reference sequence). The DNA for the CDR3 is TGTGCCAGTAGTTTCGGGACAGGAAACACTGAAGCTTTCTTT. This sequence encodes CASSFGTGNTEAFF.

This clone has a handful of counts. The chain couples TRBV19 to TRBJ1-5; TRBD1 agrees at 10 bases. CDR3 length equals 15 residues. The V and J ends lost 4 bases and 6 bases, in that order; junction bases with no gene match: 6. Looked up from germline, CDR1 is LNHDA and CDR2 is SQIVND (reference sequence). The CDR3 sequence is CASSKGQGEGQPQHF. DNA for the CDR3: TGTGCCAGTAGTAAAGGACAGGGGGAGGGTCAGCCCCAGCATTTT.